This TCR beta chain was recorded in a study of blood T cells in healthy people across ages. Remarks on this clonotype: Its antigen remains unknown.

The use of a sample-barcoded 5' primer and a J-beta primer mix characterized a second PCR of about 7 to 12 cycles. Each cDNA molecule received a tag from a template-switch adaptor that had 12 random nucleotides. TCRdb re-analysed the 5' RACE reads in MiXCR, keeping a single row per CDR3 protein. The sample consists of hundreds of thousands of distinct CDR3 sequences, around three fifths of them appearing once. Notes on the study in general: Per million T cells, TCR beta diversity dropped roughly linearly as age increased.

Germline V gene sequence: CDR1 SGHTA, CDR2 FQGNSA. This CDR3 contains 15 residues. The donors, healthy Caucasians from Russia, were aged roughly 6 to 90. The sequence derives from a middle-aged man in good health. The chain carries TRBV7-2 and TRBJ2-1; D call uncertain. The J call may be incorrect, as the DNA end agrees better with TRBJ2-7. Sample: blood. CDR3 amino acids: CASSSQASSYNEQYF. CDR3 in DNA: TGTGCCAGCAGCTCCCAGGCGTCCTCCTACAATGAGCAGTACTTC.